This T cell receptor (beta chain) came from a study of blood T cell repertoires in COVID-19. Looking at the study overall: COVID-19 samples collected from the United States, Italy and Spain covered acute and convalescent phases. The cDNA or gDNA used as material had been derived from T cells, B-cell-depleted T cells, or PBMCs.

Original processing notes: It was from reference gene primer amplification that nucleated cell counts were estimated. Method: immunoSEQ multiplex PCR; TCRdb's copy keeps in-frame clones and lacks some. Clone size and the V and J calls come from that table; the DNA yielded D and trimming. The sample contains about 230,000 clones, 85% to 90% of which appear only once. Patients of the Seattle cohort, enrolled during active infection, were followed longitudinally. Sample: peripheral blood. This clonotype originated in a man aged 50-59 years with COVID-19, enrolled during active disease.

The chain's CDR3 is CASRLSRGMNYGYTF. Here the CDR3 DNA reads TGTGCCAGCAGGTTGTCTAGGGGGATGAACTATGGCTACACCTTC. The V call is TRBV6-5, the J call TRBJ1-2, with a possible D match to TRBD1 (6 bases). V was cut by 6 bases and J by 2 bases, with 16 bases left in between. The CDR3 spans 15 residues. Germline CDR1 and CDR2: MNHEY and SVGAGI.